The 20 T cell receptor beta chains below all came from one sample that was sequenced in a study of beta chain features in type 1 diabetes. All of the isolated RNA was reverse transcribed, so expressed TCRB transcripts were sequenced. Using immunoSEQ multiplex PCR, the repertoire was profiled, and TCRdb retains in-frame clones only, with some absent. The sample carries about 360,000 clones, roughly an eighth recorded once. Sequenced input: naive CD4+ T cells from blood. The receptors were gathered from a man between 18 and 29 years old in good health.

The J gene is TRBJ2-7, the V gene TRBV5-4, with a tentative D call TRBD1 (6 bases). Between the trimmed V and J ends, which lost 1 base and 5 bases, there was a span of 10 bases. Germline V gene sequence: CDR1 SGHNT, CDR2 YYREEE (reference sequence). The CDR3 is 13 residues long. CDR3 in amino acids: CASSLSQGNEQYF. The CDR3 DNA follows: TGTGCCAGCAGCTTGAGTCAGGGGAACGAGCAGTACTTC. Full variable domain (missing parts from reference TRBV5-4 and TRBJ2-7): ETGVTQSPTHLIKTRGQQVTLRCSSQSGHNTVSWYQQALGQGPQFIFQYYREEENGRGNFPPRFSGLQFPNYSSELNVNALELDDSALYLCASSLSQGNEQYFGPGTRLTVT.

The chain is built from TRBV7-3 and TRBJ2-5; D gene uncertain. This CDR3 is built from 13 residues. V lost 1 base and J 1 base, leaving 4 bases between the germline ends. CDR1 is SGHTA, CDR2 FQGTGA, per germline. CDR3 nucleotides: TGTGCCAGCAGCTTAAGCGGCCAAGAGACCCAGTACTTC. Translated, it gives CASSLSGQETQYF.

The gene calls are TRBV7-3 and TRBJ2-1, with D tentatively TRBD2 (6 bases). V was cut by 5 bases and J by 9 bases, with 8 bases left in between. The CDR3 runs 11 residues. Per germline, CDR1 SGHTA and CDR2 FQGTGA. This chain's CDR3 is CASSAGSEQFF. For the CDR3, the DNA is TGTGCCAGCAGCGCGGGGAGTGAGCAGTTCTTC.

This clone was seen at least ten times. CDR3 nucleotides: TGTGCCAGCAGCCCGAACAGGGATACGCAGTATTTT. Translation gives CASSPNRDTQYF. The chain is built from TRBV7-3 and TRBJ2-3, with a possible D match to TRBD1 (5 bases). Trimming took off 5 bases at V and 6 bases at J, with 9 bases between the two ends. The CDR3 has 12 amino acids. CDR1 SGHTA and CDR2 FQGTGA come from the germline V gene.

A few counts support this clone. This chain connects TRBV4-2 to TRBJ2-1; 9 bases are a match to TRBD1. Germline values: CDR1 LGHNA, CDR2 YNFKEQ. J lost 5 bases, V lost 3 bases, and 2 bases had no gene match. This CDR3 is 14 amino acids long. The chain's CDR3 is CASSHRDRDNEQFF. As DNA, the CDR3 is TGTGCCAGCAGCCACCGGGACAGGGACAATGAGCAGTTCTTC.

The chain is built from TRBV4-1 and TRBJ1-4, with 7 bases identical to TRBD1. This CDR3 contains 15 residues. V lost 1 base to trimming and J lost 5 bases; unmatched junction nucleotides: 4. Germline assignment: CDR1 MGHRA and CDR2 YSYEKL. CDR3 loop: CASSQVQQGNEKLFF. The CDR3 coding sequence is TGCGCCAGCAGCCAAGTCCAACAGGGGAATGAAAAACTGTTTTTT.

This rearrangement joins TRBV7-2 to TRBJ1-1, with unresolved D. This CDR3 has 16 residues. Germline V CDR1 and CDR2: SGHTA, FQGNSA. Trimming pared 1 base from V and 0 bases from J, leaving 12 bases between. The CDR3 sequence is CASSLVGGQMNTEAFF. CDR3 in DNA: TGTGCCAGCAGCTTAGTAGGAGGTCAAATGAACACTGAAGCTTTCTTT.

The rearrangement uses TRBV28 and TRBJ1-1; D unclear. Trimming stripped 6 bases from V and 11 bases from J, with 25 bases between. The germline V gene has CDR1 MDHEN and CDR2 SYDVKM. The CDR3 extends over 15 amino acids. This chain's CDR3 is CASSPLVLTLIGAFF. The CDR3 nucleotides are TGTGCCAGCAGCCCGCTGGTCCTGACTTTGATTGGTGCTTTCTTT. Full variable domain (outside the CDR3, taken from reference TRBV28 and TRBJ1-1): DVKVTQSSRYLVKRTGEKVFLECVQDMDHENMFWYRQDPGLGLRLIYFSYDVKMKEKGDIPEGYSVSREKKERFSLILESASTNQTSMYLCASSPLVLTLIGAFFGQGTRLTVV.

V usage is TRBV11-2 and J usage is TRBJ2-7, with a possible D match to TRBD1 (6 bases). Trimming took off 6 bases at V and 4 bases at J, with 19 bases between the two ends. CDR3 size: 15 residues. Germline CDR1 SGHAT, CDR2 FQNNGV. CDR3 bases: TGTGCCAGCAGTCCACTCGGACAGAGGGAGTACGAGCAGTACTTC. Amino acids: CASSPLGQREYEQYF.

This chain connects TRBV9 to TRBJ1-2; D gene uncertain. The V gene's germline CDR1 is SGDLS and CDR2 YYNGEE. Trimming shortened V by 0 bases and J by 12 bases, and 21 bases separated the two germline ends. CDR3 length: 15 amino acids. The CDR3 here is CASSVVSDLALRHTF. DNA for the CDR3: TGTGCCAGCAGCGTAGTGTCGGATCTTGCTTTGCGGCACACCTTC.

V usage is TRBV4-2 and J usage is TRBJ2-6; possible D gene TRBD1, 6 bases. The germline CDR1 and CDR2 sequences are LGHNA and YNFKEQ. The germline V and J ends were trimmed by 5 bases and 0 bases, with 14 bases remaining between them. The CDR3 extends over 17 amino acids. This chain's CDR3 is CASSLPGQHSGANVLTF. Written as DNA, the CDR3 is TGTGCCAGCAGCTTGCCGGGACAACACTCTGGGGCCAACGTCCTGACTTTC.

V gene TRBV7-6 combines with J gene TRBJ1-2, with D possibly TRBD1 on 5 matching bases. The CDR3 length is 13 residues. V lost 4 bases and J lost 3, with 9 bases in between. Per the germline V gene, CDR1 is SGHVS and CDR2 is FNYEAQ. The CDR3 region has the DNA TGTGCCAGCAGCTCTGGACAAGACTATGGCTACACCTTC. Translating it yields CASSSGQDYGYTF.

In its sample, this clone was seen a few times. The V and J genes are TRBV9 and TRBJ2-5, with 15 bases matching TRBD2. The V and J ends lost 3 bases and 2 bases, in that order; junction bases with no gene match: 5. This CDR3 is 17 amino acids long. Per the germline V gene, CDR1 is SGDLS and CDR2 is YYNGEE. Here the CDR3 DNA reads TGTGCCAGCAGCGGACCTGGACTAGCGGGGGGGCAAGAGACCCAGTACTTC. As protein: CASSGPGLAGGQETQYF.

Only a few counts were recorded for this clone. The chain uses TRBV7-9 and TRBJ1-1, with TRBD1 matching over 11 bases. V trimming: 3 bases; J trimming: 6 bases; junction bases outside the gene matches: 3. This CDR3 is 14 amino acids long. Germline V gene sequence: CDR1 SEHNR, CDR2 FQNEAQ (reference sequence). The CDR3 DNA follows: TGTGCCAGCAGCTTTTTGGACAGGGGGCCTGAAGCTTTCTTT. It yields the protein CASSFLDRGPEAFF.

This clone has only a few counts. The chain combines TRBV15 with TRBJ1-1; 7 bases fit TRBD1. The germline CDR1 and CDR2 sequences are LNHNV and YYDKDF (reference sequence). The CDR3 totals 18 residues. V lost 1 base to trimming and J lost 1 base; unmatched junction nucleotides: 12. As DNA, the CDR3 is TGTGCCACCAGCAGAGGAGGAGGAGGGGGCCCTGCGAACACTGAAGCTTTCTTT. It codes for CATSRGGGGGPANTEAFF.

The V and J genes are TRBV28 and TRBJ2-1; D is perhaps TRBD2 (5 bases). This CDR3 has 15 amino acids. V was trimmed by 2 bases and J by 4 bases, leaving 12 bases between them. CDR1 MDHEN and CDR2 SYDVKM come from the germline V gene. CDR3 DNA: TGTGCCAGCAGTTTAGGTGGGAGTAGGTACAATGAGCAGTTCTTC. Its protein product is CASSLGGSRYNEQFF.

This clone has just a few counts. The chain links TRBV11-2 to TRBJ2-2; D not resolved. The CDR3 consists of 14 residues. Germline CDR1 SGHAT, CDR2 FQNNGV. Trimming took off 3 bases at V and 3 bases at J, with 8 bases between the two ends. In DNA form, the CDR3 reads TGTGCCAGCAGCTTCGGCGGATACACCGGGGAGCTGTTTTTT. Protein product: CASSFGGYTGELFF.

This clone has more than one count but fewer than ten. The chain is built from TRBV7-8 and TRBJ1-3; weak D call: TRBD1 (5 bases). Trimming left V 6 bases short and J 0 bases short, with 9 bases between. The CDR3 length is 14 residues. Looked up from germline, CDR1 is SGHVS and CDR2 is FQNEAQ. This CDR3 reads CASSKGFSGNTIYF. The CDR3 bases are TGTGCCAGCAGTAAGGGGTTCTCTGGAAACACCATATATTTT.

The chain has TRBV29-1 and TRBJ1-5; possible D gene TRBD1, 5 bases. Germline CDR1 and CDR2: SQVTM and ANQGSEA. The CDR3 covers 13 residues. V lost 4 bases and J lost 8, with 15 bases in between. CDR3 nucleotide sequence: TGCAGCGTTGTGCCCAGGGTTGGAAAGCCCCAGCATTTT. This encodes CSVVPRVGKPQHF.

This rearrangement joins TRBV4-2 to TRBJ2-3, with TRBD2 identical over 14 bases. The trim removed 3 bases at V and 8 bases at J, leaving 13 bases unmatched. The CDR3 covers 18 residues. The germline V gene has CDR1 LGHNA and CDR2 YNFKEQ. Written as DNA, the CDR3 is TGTGCCAGCAGCCATTCCGGGACTAGCGGGAGTCTAATTTCTACGCAGTATTTT. Translation: CASSHSGTSGSLISTQYF.